This TCR beta chain comes out of a study of T cell repertoires in cytomegalovirus infection. This clonotype was found a few times. No antigen is known for it. This CDR3 contains 15 residues. Trimming pared 1 base from V and 1 base from J, leaving 10 bases between. CDR1 is SGHTA and CDR2 is FQGNSA in the germline V gene. TCRdb passed the reads through MiXCR, listing each CDR3 protein once. The top ten hold 26% of the sample, which has tens of thousands of distinct CDR3 sequences, around a fifth seen once. This specimen was CD8+ T cells from cultured PBMCs, taken from culture after CMV antigen stimulation. J is TRBJ2-5 and V is TRBV7-2, with D unclear. This TCR was recovered from a human donor in good health (CMV status not recorded). Some clones in this sample may be carry-over from other donors' samples. Here the CDR3 DNA reads TGTGCCAGCAGCTTAGGAAAGGCGCTCCAAGAGACCCAGTACTTC. The encoded protein is CASSLGKALQETQYF.